The source of this T cell receptor beta chain is a study of blood T cell repertoires in COVID-19. As originally analysed: Estimation of nucleated cell counts relied on the amplification of reference gene primers. Only in-frame clones appear in the TCRdb table, and some are missing; sequencing was by immunoSEQ multiplex PCR. V and J calls and clone size are given by that table; D and trimming were obtained from the DNA. The sample has fewer than 40,000 clones; roughly 89% are singletons. In its sample, this clone was seen a few times. The TCR originated in a human donor in a cohort sampled during active COVID-19. Material for sequencing was peripheral blood.

This CDR3 is CASSIGGIQYF. In DNA, the CDR3 is TGTGCCAGTAGTATTGGGGGGATACAGTACTTC. The V call is TRBV19, the J call TRBJ2-7; maybe TRBD2 (6 bases). The germline gives CDR1 LNHDA, CDR2 SQIVND (reference sequence). This CDR3 is 11 amino acids long. Trimming shortened V by 3 bases and J by 10 bases, and 10 bases separated the two germline ends.